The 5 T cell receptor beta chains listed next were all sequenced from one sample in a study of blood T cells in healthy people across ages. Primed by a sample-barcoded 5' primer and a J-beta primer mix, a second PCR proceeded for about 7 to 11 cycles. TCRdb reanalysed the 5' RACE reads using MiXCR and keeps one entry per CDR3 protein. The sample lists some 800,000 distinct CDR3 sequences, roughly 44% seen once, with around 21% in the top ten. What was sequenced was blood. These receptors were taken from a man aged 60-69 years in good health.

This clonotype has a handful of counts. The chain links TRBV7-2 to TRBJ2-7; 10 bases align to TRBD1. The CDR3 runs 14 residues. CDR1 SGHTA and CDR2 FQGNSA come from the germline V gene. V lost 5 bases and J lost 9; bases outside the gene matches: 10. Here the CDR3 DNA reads TGTGCCAGCAGCGTCTGGGACAGGGGCATAGTGCAGTACTTC. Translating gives CASSVWDRGIVQYF.

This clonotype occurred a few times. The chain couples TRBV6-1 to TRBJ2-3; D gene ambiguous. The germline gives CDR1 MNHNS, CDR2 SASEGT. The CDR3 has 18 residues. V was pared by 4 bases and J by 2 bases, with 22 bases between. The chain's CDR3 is CASSAVADISSYTDTQYF. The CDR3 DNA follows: TGTGCCAGCAGTGCCGTCGCTGACATCTCTAGTTACACAGATACGCAGTATTTT.

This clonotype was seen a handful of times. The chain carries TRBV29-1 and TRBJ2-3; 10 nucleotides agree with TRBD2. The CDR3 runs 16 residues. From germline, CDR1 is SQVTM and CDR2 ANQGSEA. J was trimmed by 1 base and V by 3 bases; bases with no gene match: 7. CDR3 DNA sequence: TGCAGCGTTGATCGGGCCGGGACTAGCGGCACAGATACGCAGTATTTT. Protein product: CSVDRAGTSGTDTQYF.

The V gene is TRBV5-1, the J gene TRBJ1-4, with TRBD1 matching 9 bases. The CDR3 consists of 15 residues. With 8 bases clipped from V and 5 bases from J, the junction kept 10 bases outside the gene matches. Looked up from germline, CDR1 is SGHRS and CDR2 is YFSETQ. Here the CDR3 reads CASKYSGTGNEKLFF. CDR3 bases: TGCGCCAGTAAATACTCCGGGACAGGGAATGAAAAACTGTTTTTT.

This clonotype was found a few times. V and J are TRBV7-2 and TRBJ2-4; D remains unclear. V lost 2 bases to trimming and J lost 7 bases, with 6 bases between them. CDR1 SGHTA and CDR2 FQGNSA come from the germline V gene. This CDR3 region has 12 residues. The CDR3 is CASSLTTNIQYF. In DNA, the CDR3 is TGTGCCAGCAGCTTAACCACGAACATTCAGTACTTC.